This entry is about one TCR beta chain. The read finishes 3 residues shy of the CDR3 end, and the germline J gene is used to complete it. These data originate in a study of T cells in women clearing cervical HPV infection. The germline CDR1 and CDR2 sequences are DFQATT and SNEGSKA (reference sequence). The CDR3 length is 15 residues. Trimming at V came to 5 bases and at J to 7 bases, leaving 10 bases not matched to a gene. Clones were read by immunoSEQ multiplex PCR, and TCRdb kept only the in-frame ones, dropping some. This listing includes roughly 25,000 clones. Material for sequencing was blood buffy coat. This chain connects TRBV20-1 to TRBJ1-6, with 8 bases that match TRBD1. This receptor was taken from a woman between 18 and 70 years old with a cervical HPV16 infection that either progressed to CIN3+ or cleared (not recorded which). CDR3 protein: CSAPRRTGMNSPLHF. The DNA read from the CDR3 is TGCAGTGCTCCTAGACGGACAGGGATGAATTCACCC.